This T cell receptor (beta chain) was retrieved from a study of PD-1 blockade in classical Hodgkin lymphoma. Turning to the study itself: Patients were treated with nivolumab at 3 mg/kg, and this was given intravenously every 2 weeks. Whole-study findings and limits: There remain no defined causes for the repertoire differences, which possibly reflect disease activity or prior therapy.

Time point here: cycle 4 day 1 (C4D1), after less than 7 weeks of nivolumab. Every patient relapsed after autologous stem cell transplantation, and brentuximab vedotin exposure varied. Produced via immunoSEQ multiplex PCR; TCRdb's table is partial and in-frame only. In the table there are about 64,000 clones, more than 80% of which are singletons. V was trimmed by 6 bases and J by 2 bases, leaving 11 bases between them. This CDR3 spans 13 amino acids. Germline CDR1 ENHRY, CDR2 SYGVKD. Comment on this clone: What it binds is not known.

This sequence originates from a human donor with classical Hodgkin lymphoma. This chain joins TRBV10-3 and TRBJ2-7; no definite D call. This material consisted of peripheral blood mononuclear cells (PBMCs), taken before the fourth cycle of nivolumab. The CDR3 here is CAISRTDTYEQYF. For the CDR3, the DNA is TGTGCCATCAGCAGGACCGACACCTACGAGCAGTACTTC.